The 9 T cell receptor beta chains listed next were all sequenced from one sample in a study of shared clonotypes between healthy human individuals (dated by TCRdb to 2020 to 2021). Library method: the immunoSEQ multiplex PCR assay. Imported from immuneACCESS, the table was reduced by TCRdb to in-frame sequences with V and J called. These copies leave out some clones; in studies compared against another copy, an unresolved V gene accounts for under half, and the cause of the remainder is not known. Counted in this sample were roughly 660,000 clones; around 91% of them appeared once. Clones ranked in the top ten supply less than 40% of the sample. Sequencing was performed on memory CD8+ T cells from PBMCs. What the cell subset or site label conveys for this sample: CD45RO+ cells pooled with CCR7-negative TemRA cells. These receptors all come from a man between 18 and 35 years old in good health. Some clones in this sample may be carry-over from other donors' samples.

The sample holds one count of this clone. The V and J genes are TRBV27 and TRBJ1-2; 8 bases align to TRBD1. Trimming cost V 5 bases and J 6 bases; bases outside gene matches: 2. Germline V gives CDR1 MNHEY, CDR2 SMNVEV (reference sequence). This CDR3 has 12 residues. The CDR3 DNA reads TGTGCCAGCAGTGGGACAGGAGATGGCTACACCTTC. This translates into CASSGTGDGYTF.

CDR3 in amino acids: CASSLGEVDYNEQFF. The DNA of the CDR3 is TGTGCCAGCAGCTTAGGGGAGGTCGATTACAATGAGCAGTTCTTC. The rearrangement joins TRBV7-9 to TRBJ2-1, with D tentatively TRBD2 (6 bases). From germline, CDR1 is SEHNR and CDR2 FQNEAQ (reference sequence). The CDR3 has 15 residues. Trimming removed 1 base from V and 4 bases from J, with 11 bases in between.

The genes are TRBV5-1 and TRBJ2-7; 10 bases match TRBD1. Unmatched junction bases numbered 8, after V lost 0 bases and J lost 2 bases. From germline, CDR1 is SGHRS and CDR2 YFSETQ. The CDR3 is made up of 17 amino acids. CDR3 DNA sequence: TGCGCCAGCAGCTTGGTCCCGGGACAGGGGAGGGCCTACGAGCAGTACTTC. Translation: CASSLVPGQGRAYEQYF. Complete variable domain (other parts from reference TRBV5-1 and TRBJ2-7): KAGVTQTPRYLIKTRGQQVTLSCSPISGHRSVSWYQQTPGQGLQFLFEYFSETQRNKGNFPGRFSGRQFSNSRSEMNVSTLELGDSALYLCASSLVPGQGRAYEQYFGPGTRLTVT.

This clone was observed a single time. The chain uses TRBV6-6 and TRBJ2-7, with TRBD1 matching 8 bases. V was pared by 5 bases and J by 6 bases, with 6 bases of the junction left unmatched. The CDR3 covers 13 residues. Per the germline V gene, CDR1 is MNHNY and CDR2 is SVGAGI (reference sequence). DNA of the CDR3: TGTGCCAGCAGTGAGCCAGGGGGCCGCGAGCAGTACTTC. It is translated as CASSEPGGREQYF.

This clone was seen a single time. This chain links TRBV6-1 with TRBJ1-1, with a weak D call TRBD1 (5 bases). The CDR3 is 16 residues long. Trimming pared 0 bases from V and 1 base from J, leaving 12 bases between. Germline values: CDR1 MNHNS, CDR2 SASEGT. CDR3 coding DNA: TGTGCCAGCAGTGAAGCCAGGGTTGCCACGAACACTGAAGCTTTCTTT. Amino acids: CASSEARVATNTEAFF.

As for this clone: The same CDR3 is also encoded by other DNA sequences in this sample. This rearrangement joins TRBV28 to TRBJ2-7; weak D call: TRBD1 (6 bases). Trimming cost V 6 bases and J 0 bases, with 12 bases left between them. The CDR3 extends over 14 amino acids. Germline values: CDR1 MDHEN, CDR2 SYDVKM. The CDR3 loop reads CASRPGTPSYEQYF. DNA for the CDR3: TGTGCCAGCAGACCCGGGACACCCTCCTACGAGCAGTACTTC.

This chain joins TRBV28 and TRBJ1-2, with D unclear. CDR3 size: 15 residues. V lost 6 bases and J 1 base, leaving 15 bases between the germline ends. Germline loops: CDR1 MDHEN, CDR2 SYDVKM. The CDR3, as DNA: TGTGCCAGCAGCTTACGGGCAGTTTATAACTATGGCTACACCTTC. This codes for CASSLRAVYNYGYTF.

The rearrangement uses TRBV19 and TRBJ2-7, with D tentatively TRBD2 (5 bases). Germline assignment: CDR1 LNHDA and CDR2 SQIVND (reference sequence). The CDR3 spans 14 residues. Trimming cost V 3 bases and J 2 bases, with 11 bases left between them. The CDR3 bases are TGTGCCAGTAGTATCGGGCTAGCCCCCTACGAGCAGTACTTC. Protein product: CASSIGLAPYEQYF.

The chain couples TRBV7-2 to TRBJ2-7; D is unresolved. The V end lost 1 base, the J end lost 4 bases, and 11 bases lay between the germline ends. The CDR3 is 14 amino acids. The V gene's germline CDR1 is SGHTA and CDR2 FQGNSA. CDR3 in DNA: TGTGCCAGCAGCTTAGGTGTAGTAGCATACGAGCAGTACTTC. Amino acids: CASSLGVVAYEQYF.